This record covers a single T cell receptor (beta chain). Its specificity is not known. Other DNA sequences in the sample encode the same CDR3. The sample is drawn from a study of OX40 agonist ivuxolimab in advanced cancers. Study-wide findings and caveats: The mean number of expanded clones was higher in CD8+ T cells than in CD4+.

Sequencing was performed with immunoSEQ multiplex PCR; in TCRdb, only in-frame clones are kept and a portion is missing. The sample carries about 95,000 clones, roughly 91% recorded once. The CDR3 runs to 15 residues. CDR1 and CDR2 from the germline V gene are SQVTM and ANQGSEA. V trimming: 6 bases; J trimming: 1 base; junction bases outside the gene matches: 10. J is TRBJ2-3 and V is TRBV29-1; 7 bases are shared with TRBD2. The sequence was collected from an adult with an advanced solid tumor such as melanoma, head and neck, liver or kidney cancer. This specimen consisted of CD4+ or CD8+ T cells sorted from blood, obtained in a trial of the OX40 agonist ivuxolimab. The CDR3 region is CSVEEVAGGTDTQYF. CDR3 nucleotide sequence: TGCAGCGTGGAGGAGGTGGCGGGAGGCACAGATACGCAGTATTTT.